A single sample gave rise to the 27 T cell receptor beta chains below, sequenced in a study of cytomegalovirus exposure and HLA in healthy donors. Vbeta (60) and Jbeta (13) primers were used in the PCR. Sequencing used immunoSEQ multiplex PCR; TCRdb keeps in-frame clones, though not all of them. The sample yields about 150,000 clones, 75% to 80% seen once. Sequencing was done on a sample of PBMCs. The receptor set was obtained from a male donor in good health and CMV-seronegative.

This rearrangement joins TRBV7-5 to TRBJ1-2; TRBD1 is the table's D call, not checked against the DNA. TRBV7-5 is a pseudogene locus. There are 14 residues in the CDR3. The CDR3 loop is CARSSFRGNYGYTF. Written as DNA, the CDR3 is TGTGCCAGAAGCTCTTTCAGGGGAAACTATGGCTACACCTTC.

The chain uses TRBV14 and TRBJ1-1; D remains ambiguous. The germline CDR1 and CDR2 sequences are SGHDN and FVKESK. Trimming pared 2 bases from V and 1 base from J, leaving 11 bases between. The CDR3 length is 15 residues. Here the CDR3 DNA reads TGTGCCAGCAGCCAAAATTTCGGAGAGAACACTGAAGCTTTCTTT. Translated, it gives CASSQNFGENTEAFF.

This chain connects TRBV6-1 to TRBJ2-3; 8 nucleotides agree with TRBD1. Trimming at V came to 7 bases and at J to 2 bases, leaving 5 bases not matched to a gene. This CDR3 contains 14 residues. Germline CDR1 MNHNS, CDR2 SASEGT. CDR3 in amino acids: CASNGQGPTDTQYF. CDR3 DNA sequence: TGTGCCAGCAATGGACAGGGTCCCACAGATACGCAGTATTTT.

This clone was seen only once. The chain combines TRBV30 with TRBJ1-2; the match to TRBD1 covers 9 bases. The CDR3 is made up of 13 amino acids. Germline V gene sequence: CDR1 GTSNPN, CDR2 SVGIG (reference sequence). Trimming removed 4 bases from V and 8 bases from J; junction bases left unmatched: 8. The CDR3 DNA follows: TGTGCCTGGACGATGGGGACAGGGATGGGCTACACCTTC. The encoded protein is CAWTMGTGMGYTF.

J is TRBJ2-1 and V is TRBV7-2; 7 positions match TRBD1. Germline V CDR1 and CDR2: SGHTA, FQGNSA. The J segment lost 2 bases and the V segment lost 1 base, leaving 2 bases of the junction unmatched. The CDR3 totals 15 residues. This chain's CDR3 is CASSLDRGAYNEQFF. CDR3 sequence (DNA): TGTGCCAGCAGCTTAGACAGGGGAGCCTACAATGAGCAGTTCTTC.

The chain couples TRBV5-4 to TRBJ2-1; D remains unclear. The V and J ends lost 2 bases and 3 bases respectively, with 3 bases between them. CDR3 length: 12 residues. Germline lookup yields CDR1 SGHNT and CDR2 YYREEE (reference sequence). CDR3 in DNA: TGTGCCAGCAGCTTCAGCTACAATGAGCAGTTCTTC. It encodes CASSFSYNEQFF.

The genes are TRBV6-1 and TRBJ2-5; 7 nucleotides match TRBD2. CDR3 length: 13 residues. J was trimmed by 5 bases and V by 7 bases; bases with no gene match: 7. The V gene's germline CDR1 is MNHNS and CDR2 SASEGT. This CDR3 reads CASMLERGETQYF. DNA of the CDR3: TGTGCCAGCATGCTCGAGCGGGGTGAGACCCAGTACTTC.

Points on this clone: At the DNA level, this CDR3 is encoded by other sequences in the same sample as well. V usage is TRBV6-1 and J usage is TRBJ2-7, with TRBD1 matching 7 bases. The germline CDR1 and CDR2 sequences are MNHNS and SASEGT. The CDR3 is 14 amino acids. Trimming took 6 bases from V and 7 from J; bases not matched to a gene: 12. The CDR3 coding sequence is TGTGCCAGCAGGATTAGGGGGCGACGTAGAGAGCAGTACTTC. Protein product: CASRIRGRRREQYF.

J is TRBJ2-3 and V is TRBV11-3, with 9 bases identical to TRBD1. V shed 5 bases and J 10 bases; nucleotides not matched to a gene: 10. Germline lookup yields CDR1 SGHNT and CDR2 YENEEA. CDR3 length: 14 amino acids. In DNA form, the CDR3 reads TGTGCCAGCAGCCCAAGGATTGGACAGGGGCCGCAGTATTTT. Translation: CASSPRIGQGPQYF.

This CDR3 reads CASSYVPGQGGSPLHF. As DNA, the CDR3 is TGTGCCAGCAGTTACGTACCGGGACAGGGAGGTTCACCCCTCCACTTT. The chain carries TRBV6-5 and TRBJ1-6, with 9 bases fitting TRBD1. V lost 2 bases and J lost 9; bases outside the gene matches: 8. The germline CDR1 and CDR2 sequences are MNHEY and SVGAGI. The CDR3 contains 16 residues.

The chain couples TRBV30 to TRBJ1-2, with a possible D match to TRBD1 (5 bases). Deletions cut 0 bases from V and 1 base from J, with 12 bases between. This CDR3 contains 15 residues. Germline loops: CDR1 GTSNPN, CDR2 SVGIG (reference sequence). In nucleotides, the CDR3 is TGTGCCTGGAGTGTAGGGGCAGGCCTTAACTATGGCTACACCTTC. It codes for CAWSVGAGLNYGYTF.

The chain combines TRBV15 with TRBJ1-5; maybe TRBD1 (6 bases). Between the trimmed V and J ends, which lost 3 bases and 6 bases, there was a span of 15 bases. In germline, CDR1 is LNHNV, CDR2 YYDKDF (reference sequence). CDR3 length: 15 amino acids. The CDR3 spells CATSRDRGVGQPQHF. The CDR3 nucleotides are TGTGCCACCAGCAGGGACAGAGGGGTCGGTCAGCCCCAGCATTTT.

This sequence joins TRBV4-1 and TRBJ2-1, with D perhaps matching TRBD1 (6 bases). The V and J ends lost 2 bases and 7 bases respectively, with 12 bases between them. The germline V gene encodes CDR1 MGHRA and CDR2 YSYEKL. The CDR3 is 14 residues long. CDR3 region: CASSQPGRGNEQFF. The CDR3 DNA reads TGCGCCAGCAGCCAACCAGGAAGGGGGAATGAGCAGTTCTTC.

This CDR3 reads CASSSGSGGVYNEQFF. CDR3 nucleotide sequence: TGCGCCAGCAGCTCGGGGAGCGGGGGGGTCTACAATGAGCAGTTCTTC. The chain is built from TRBV5-1 and TRBJ2-1, with 10 positions matching TRBD2. V lost 3 bases to trimming and J lost 3 bases; unmatched junction nucleotides: 6. The CDR3 spans 16 residues. Germline V lookup: CDR1 SGHRS, CDR2 YFSETQ.

V is TRBV7-9 and J is TRBJ1-6; 7 bases map to TRBD1. The CDR3 runs to 15 residues. Germline lookup yields CDR1 SEHNR and CDR2 FQNEAQ (reference sequence). Trimming removed 1 base from V and 7 bases from J; junction bases left unmatched: 4. CDR3 region: CASSLGGQRNSPLHF. Here the CDR3 DNA reads TGTGCCAGCAGCTTAGGGGGACAGAGAAATTCACCCCTCCACTTT.

The V gene is TRBV6-5, the J gene TRBJ1-1; D is unresolved. The CDR3 contains 12 residues. The V end lost 7 bases, the J end lost 5 bases, and 11 bases lay between the germline ends. Germline CDR1 MNHEY, CDR2 SVGAGI. This chain's CDR3 is CASIEAPTEAFF. CDR3 nucleotide sequence: TGTGCCAGCATAGAAGCTCCGACTGAAGCTTTCTTT.

The chain has TRBV15 and TRBJ1-6, with D perhaps TRBD1 (6 bases). The CDR3 length is 14 residues. Trimming shortened V by 5 bases and J by 8 bases, and 13 bases separated the two germline ends. CDR1 is LNHNV and CDR2 is YYDKDF in the germline V gene (reference sequence). The CDR3 DNA follows: TGTGCCACCAGCTCATCGACAGGATATTCACCCCTCCACTTT. It encodes CATSSSTGYSPLHF.

This chain links TRBV7-6 with TRBJ2-6; the D gene is possibly TRBD1 (6 bases). Trimming shortened V by 4 bases and J by 4 bases, and 11 bases separated the two germline ends. The CDR3 length is 15 residues. CDR1 SGHVS and CDR2 FNYEAQ come from the germline V gene. This CDR3 is CASSWDQGGANVLTF. As DNA, the CDR3 is TGTGCCAGCAGCTGGGACCAGGGGGGGGCCAACGTCCTGACTTTC. Variable domain in full (rest from reference TRBV7-6 and TRBJ2-6): GAGVSQSPRYKVTKRGQDVALRCDPISGHVSLYWYRQALGQGPEFLTYFNYEAQQDKSGLPNDRFSAERPEGSISTLTIQRTEQRDSAMYRCASSWDQGGANVLTFGAGSRLTVL.

J is TRBJ1-2 and V is TRBV12-5; TRBD1 is a possible D gene (5 bases). The V end was cut by 1 base, the J end by 8 bases, with 17 bases between. The CDR3 sequence is 15 residues long. Germline V gene sequence: CDR1 LGHNT, CDR2 FRNRAP. This chain's CDR3 is CASGLDPGGPGGYTF. For the CDR3, the DNA is TGTGCTAGTGGTTTGGATCCCGGGGGTCCTGGGGGCTACACCTTC. Based on the CDR3 plus reference TRBV12-5 and TRBJ1-2, the full variable domain is DARVTQTPRHKVTEMGQEVTMRCQPILGHNTVFWYRQTMMQGLELLAYFRNRAPLDDSGMPKDRFSAEMPDATLATLKIQPSEPRDSAVYFCASGLDPGGPGGYTFGSGTRLTVV.

This clone occurred a few times. In nucleotides, the CDR3 is TGTGCCAGCAGCTTAGACGGGAGAGGGTACGAGCAGTACTTC. This codes for CASSLDGRGYEQYF. The rearrangement joins TRBV11-2 to TRBJ2-7; a possible D gene is TRBD2 (6 bases). This CDR3 contains 14 residues. V dropped 0 bases and J dropped 4 bases, with 10 bases sitting between them. Germline V gene data show CDR1 as SGHAT and CDR2 as FQNNGV.

This clone was picked up a small number of times. This rearrangement joins TRBV30 to TRBJ2-5; unclear D gene. CDR1 and CDR2 from the germline V gene are GTSNPN and SVGIG (reference sequence). The CDR3 is 12 residues long. V dropped 4 bases and J dropped 0 bases, with 6 bases sitting between them. CDR3 amino acids: CAWNHYQETQYF. CDR3 nucleotide sequence: TGTGCCTGGAACCACTACCAAGAGACCCAGTACTTC.

This sequence joins TRBV9 and TRBJ2-1; the D gene is possibly TRBD1 (5 bases). CDR1 is SGDLS, CDR2 YYNGEE, per germline. The CDR3 is 13 amino acids. V was pared by 0 bases and J by 5 bases, with 6 bases between. The CDR3 coding sequence is TGTGCCAGCAGCGTAGTGACAGACAATGAGCAGTTCTTC. Translated: CASSVVTDNEQFF.

The chain joins TRBV10-3 to TRBJ1-5; D is uncertain. In germline, CDR1 is ENHRY, CDR2 SYGVKD. The CDR3 is 14 residues long. Between the trimmed V and J ends, which lost 2 bases and 3 bases, there was a span of 8 bases. The CDR3 here is CAISEGRINQPQHF. CDR3 DNA: TGTGCCATCAGTGAGGGCAGGATCAATCAGCCCCAGCATTTT.

The chain employs TRBV6-5 and TRBJ2-2; the D gene is possibly TRBD2 (5 bases). The CDR3 consists of 15 residues. Trimming removed 2 bases at V and 4 bases at J, with 11 bases between. Germline V lookup: CDR1 MNHEY, CDR2 SVGAGI. The CDR3 region is CASSYASPATGELFF. DNA of the CDR3: TGTGCCAGCAGTTACGCTAGCCCCGCCACCGGGGAGCTGTTTTTT.

The rearrangement links TRBV6-5 to TRBJ2-7, with 14 nucleotides matching TRBD2. The germline CDR1 and CDR2 sequences are MNHEY and SVGAGI. V shed 4 bases, J shed 6 bases, and the junction held 2 bases outside the gene matches. This CDR3 region has 14 residues. The CDR3 loop is CASSSGTSGSEQYF. The DNA of the CDR3 is TGTGCCAGCAGTTCCGGGACTAGCGGGAGCGAGCAGTACTTC.

The chain recombines TRBV11-1 with TRBJ1-1; D is uncertain. V was trimmed by 7 bases and J by 5 bases, leaving 14 bases between them. Germline V gene sequence: CDR1 SGHAT, CDR2 FQDESV (reference sequence). The CDR3 runs to 13 residues. The CDR3 DNA is TGTGCCAGCAATCTTTACGGGGAAACTGAAGCTTTCTTT. This gives the protein CASNLYGETEAFF.

The chain combines TRBV19 with TRBJ1-1; a weak D match, TRBD1 (6 bases). CDR1 is LNHDA, CDR2 SQIVND, per germline (reference sequence). V dropped 5 bases and J dropped 1 base, with 14 bases sitting between them. The CDR3 has 15 amino acids. CDR3: CASSPAGTKNTEAFF. In DNA, the CDR3 is TGTGCCAGTAGTCCGGCCGGGACAAAGAACACTGAAGCTTTCTTT.